This TCR beta chain was sequenced during a study of blood T cells in healthy people across ages. With respect to this clonotype: Its antigen is currently unknown.

A second PCR of about 7 to 12 cycles used a sample-barcoded 5' primer and a J-beta primer mix. TCRdb reprocessed the 5' RACE reads with MiXCR, giving one entry per CDR3 protein. The top ten hold 7% to 9% of the sample, which has some 1.4 million distinct CDR3 sequences, 42% seen once. Study-wide results and caveats: Changes in expanded clonotypes were possibly confounded, as the CMV status of donors was unknown. Diversity estimates from one million T cells were considered underestimates.

V was cut by 8 bases and J by 6 bases, with 14 bases left in between. CDR3 size: 13 residues. The germline V gene encodes CDR1 MGHDK and CDR2 SYGVNS. This TCR derives from a woman aged 18 to 35 in good health. The V call is TRBV25-1, the J call TRBJ2-1, with D possibly being TRBD2 (5 bases). Sequencing was done on a sample of blood. The CDR3 loop is CASAGNFANEQFF. The CDR3 bases are TGTGCCAGCGCCGGGAACTTCGCCAATGAGCAGTTCTTC.